This T cell receptor beta chain was recorded in a study of regulatory T cells in long-lasting Graves disease. Study in general: For under 3 months, newly diagnosed Graves' patients had been taking antithyroid drugs.

Both iRepertoire HTBI primers and Arm-PCR of CDR3 regions were used to build the TCR beta libraries. TCRdb re-called the multiplex PCR reads with MiXCR, one entry per CDR3 protein. The repertoire holds 500,000 or so distinct CDR3 sequences, with around 15% as singletons. This clonotype was seen many times. The CDR3 contains 16 residues. Trimming took 3 bases from V and 6 from J, leaving 19 bases between them. Germline values: CDR1 SGDLS, CDR2 YYNGEE. Sample time point: newly diagnosed GD, antithyroid drugs for less than 3 months. The TCR library was prepared using RNA isolated from PBMCs. These data are also associated with another study on T cells in Graves' hyperthyroidism and ophthalmopathy.

V and J are TRBV9 and TRBJ2-1; no firm D call. This TCR was recovered from a woman between 40 and 65 years old with Graves disease. The specimen comprised peripheral blood mononuclear cells (PBMCs), sampled at new diagnosis, from a patient treated with antithyroid drugs. The CDR3 DNA reads TGTGCCAGCAGCGCCCTAACGCTGAAGAGGAGCAATGAGCAGTTCTTC. It encodes CASSALTLKRSNEQFF.